The 8 T cell receptor beta chains below all came from one sample that was sequenced in a study of blood T cell repertoires in COVID-19. Sequenced by immunoSEQ multiplex PCR; TCRdb stores in-frame clones only, minus some. The sample consists of around 72,000 clones, approximately 90% of them appearing once. The sample consisted of peripheral blood. The receptors stem from a man between 65 and 85 years old with active or convalescent COVID-19.

The genes are TRBV6-5 and TRBJ1-4; the D gene is possibly TRBD1 (5 bases). V was cut by 6 bases and J by 8 bases, with 19 bases left in between. Germline values: CDR1 MNHEY, CDR2 SVGAGI. This CDR3 is built from 15 residues. The CDR3 protein is CASRGGNTVKEKLFF. The CDR3 DNA reads TGTGCCAGCAGGGGGGGGAATACTGTGAAAGAAAAACTGTTTTTT.

V is TRBV10-3 and J is TRBJ2-2; D perhaps matches TRBD2 (6 bases). The germline V gene encodes CDR1 ENHRY and CDR2 SYGVKD. V was shortened by 2 bases and J by 4 bases, with 8 bases between the two germline ends. This CDR3 is 14 amino acids long. The CDR3 nucleotides read TGTGCCATCAGTGAGGCGGGGCGCACCGGGGAGCTGTTTTTT. Protein sequence: CAISEAGRTGELFF.

The V and J genes are TRBV11-2 and TRBJ2-4; no clear D gene. CDR1 SGHAT and CDR2 FQNNGV come from the germline V gene. This CDR3 is 15 amino acids long. The V gene lost 6 bases and the J gene lost 0 bases, with 12 bases spanning the gap. This CDR3 reads CASSVQTLAKNIQYF. CDR3 nucleotides: TGTGCCAGCAGTGTCCAGACTCTAGCCAAAAACATTCAGTACTTC.

This clone was detected a few times. Here the CDR3 DNA reads TGTGCCAGCAGTTTTGAGACTAGCGGTTTAAGCGAGGAGACCCAGTACTTC. Protein: CASSFETSGLSEETQYF. This rearrangement joins TRBV28 to TRBJ2-5; 9 bases are a match to TRBD2. The V segment lost 3 bases and the J segment 5 bases; nucleotides outside the gene matches: 13. Germline lookup yields CDR1 MDHEN and CDR2 SYDVKM. This CDR3 spans 17 amino acids.

The chain recombines TRBV4-2 with TRBJ2-3; TRBD1 matches at 8 bases. V trimming: 4 bases; J trimming: 8 bases; junction bases outside the gene matches: 8. The CDR3 contains 14 residues. Germline V gives CDR1 LGHNA, CDR2 YNFKEQ. This CDR3 is CASSPGQAPGTQYF. The CDR3 DNA reads TGTGCCAGCAGCCCGGGACAGGCTCCAGGTACGCAGTATTTT.

V and J are TRBV19 and TRBJ2-1; tentative D call: TRBD2 (6 bases). Germline assignment: CDR1 LNHDA and CDR2 SQIVND (reference sequence). Trimming cost V 7 bases and J 4 bases, with 11 bases left between them. This CDR3 is built from 13 residues. CDR3: CASTSDPYNEQFF. The CDR3 DNA reads TGTGCCAGTACTAGCGATCCATACAATGAGCAGTTCTTC.

The chain combines TRBV13 with TRBJ2-2, with TRBD2 matching over 7 bases. J lost 2 bases, V lost 0 bases, and 9 bases had no gene match. The germline gives CDR1 PRHDT, CDR2 FYEKMQ (reference sequence). The CDR3 covers 18 residues. The CDR3 loop is CASSLGPRLALNTGELFF. CDR3 in DNA: TGTGCCAGCAGCTTAGGCCCTAGACTAGCACTAAACACCGGGGAGCTGTTTTTT.

This clone was seen once. V gene TRBV29-1 combines with J gene TRBJ1-2; the match to TRBD1 covers 9 bases. The CDR3 is 18 residues long. The germline CDR1 and CDR2 sequences are SQVTM and ANQGSEA. V lost 5 bases and J lost 1; bases outside the gene matches: 17. CDR3 residues: CSVLGQGNPPGYNYGYTF. CDR3 nucleotide sequence: TGCAGCGTTCTGGGACAGGGAAATCCCCCGGGCTATAACTATGGCTACACCTTC.